Given below is one T cell receptor (beta chain) in context. What it recognizes is unknown. This sample's TCRbeta library carried unique molecular identifier barcodes. Each CDR3 protein gets one entry after TCRdb re-called the PCR reads with MiXCR. The sample yields a few hundred thousand distinct CDR3 sequences, 10% to 15% seen once. This entry is derived from a study of T-cell reconstitution after alpha-beta-depleted transplantation in children. CDR1 is SGHTA and CDR2 is FQGTGA in the germline V gene. V trimming: 5 bases; J trimming: 4 bases; junction bases outside the gene matches: 13. The CDR3 is 17 amino acids. Points from the study as a whole: Surviving thymic progenitors and recipient T cells were the source of high TCRbeta diversity at day 60 in some patients. By about two months after transplant, alpha-beta T cells reportedly arose from several hundred graft clones that had expanded. Once a year had passed after transplant, T-cell counts and diversity came mostly from newly produced T cells.

Material: PBMCs, mostly from graft donor cells, obtained 360 days after TCRalphabeta/CD19-depleted stem cell transplant. The gene calls are TRBV7-3 and TRBJ2-5; 10 bases match TRBD2. The source of this sequence is a male patient between 5 and 17 years old who had a stem cell transplant for acute myeloid leukemia, so the T cells may come from the graft donor. CDR3 nucleotides: TGTGCCAGCAGCCCTAACGGGCTAGCGGGAGAGGGAGAGACCCAGTACTTC. Its translation is CASSPNGLAGEGETQYF.